The 5 T cell receptor beta chains below come from one sample, sequenced in a study of T-cell reconstitution after alpha-beta-depleted transplantation in children. Unique molecular identifiers were incorporated during preparation of the TCRbeta library. TCRdb re-derived calls from the PCR reads in MiXCR, one entry per CDR3 protein. Of about 160,000 distinct CDR3 sequences in the sample, approximately 10% were seen once. The source was PBMCs, collected before TCRalphabeta/CD19-depleted stem cell transplant. All receptors come from a boy between 2 and 15 years old with acute myeloid leukemia, due to receive a stem cell transplant.

This clonotype was observed many times. This chain connects TRBV12-3 or TRBV12-4 to TRBJ1-2; D gene unclear. The CDR3 is made up of 13 amino acids. With 7 bases removed from V and 6 bases from J, the gap between germline ends came to 15 bases. CDR3 sequence reads: CASTLIGKDGYTF. CDR3 nucleotides: TGTGCCAGCACCCTGATCGGGAAGGATGGCTACACCTTC.

In this sample, this clonotype turned up many times. V usage is TRBV20-1 and J usage is TRBJ2-7; 13 bases line up with TRBD2. V lost 3 bases, J lost 1 base, and 6 bases stayed unmatched. Looked up from germline, CDR1 is DFQATT and CDR2 is SNEGSKA (reference sequence). The CDR3 covers 16 residues. This CDR3 is CSASSPGLAGSYEQYF. The CDR3, as DNA: TGCAGTGCTAGTTCCCCGGGACTAGCGGGGTCCTACGAGCAGTACTTC.

This clonotype was counted many times. The chain couples TRBV28 to TRBJ1-1; 9 nucleotides match TRBD1. Germline CDR1 is MDHEN and CDR2 is SYDVKM. The J segment lost 6 bases and the V segment lost 4 bases, leaving 12 bases of the junction unmatched. The CDR3 is 16 amino acids. The CDR3 region has the DNA TGTGCCAGCAGTTGGAGACCCGGGACAGGGAGTGCTGAAGCTTTCTTT. Translated: CASSWRPGTGSAEAFF.

The chain joins TRBV20-1 to TRBJ2-1, with D perhaps TRBD2 (6 bases). CDR1 is DFQATT and CDR2 is SNEGSKA in the germline V gene (reference sequence). Trimming removed 5 bases from V and 7 bases from J, with 18 bases in between. The CDR3 runs to 14 residues. The DNA of the CDR3 is TGCAGTGCTCCTAATATAGCGGACTTGAATGAGCAGTTCTTC. Residues: CSAPNIADLNEQFF.

This clonotype has a count of ten or more. The chain joins TRBV4-2 to TRBJ1-6, with D uncertain. The germline V gene has CDR1 LGHNA and CDR2 YNFKEQ. The germline V and J ends were trimmed by 1 base and 10 bases, with 11 bases remaining between them. The CDR3 consists of 14 residues. CDR3 in DNA: TGTGCCAGCAGCCAAGGTCTAGGGAACTCACCCCTCCACTTT. Encoded protein: CASSQGLGNSPLHF.